This T cell receptor (beta chain) was recovered during a study of brain T cells in children with intractable seizures. Whole-study results and caveats: Pre- and post-surgery blood differed in depth, so pre-surgery absences may be undersampling.

Sequencing was limited to surgery cases with top T cell transcript signatures in brain tissue. Before surgery, patients took at least one anti-epileptic drug. TCRdb keeps only in-frame clones here, not all; method: immunoSEQ multiplex PCR. Here the sample spans approximately 41,000 clones, more than 80% being singletons. Worth noting for this clone: Its antigen is currently unknown.

The germline V and J ends were trimmed by 5 bases and 1 base, with 8 bases remaining between them. This CDR3 comprises 14 residues. Germline CDR1 reads SGHTA; CDR2 reads FQGNSA. The source material was peripheral blood, sampled at surgery. The chain uses TRBV7-2 and TRBJ2-2; possibly TRBD1 for D (5 bases). This sequence was found in a girl aged 2 to 9 with tuberous sclerosis and intractable seizures. The CDR3 DNA sequence: TGTGCCAGCAGCCAAGACAGGAACACCGGGGAGCTGTTTTTT. Its protein product is CASSQDRNTGELFF.